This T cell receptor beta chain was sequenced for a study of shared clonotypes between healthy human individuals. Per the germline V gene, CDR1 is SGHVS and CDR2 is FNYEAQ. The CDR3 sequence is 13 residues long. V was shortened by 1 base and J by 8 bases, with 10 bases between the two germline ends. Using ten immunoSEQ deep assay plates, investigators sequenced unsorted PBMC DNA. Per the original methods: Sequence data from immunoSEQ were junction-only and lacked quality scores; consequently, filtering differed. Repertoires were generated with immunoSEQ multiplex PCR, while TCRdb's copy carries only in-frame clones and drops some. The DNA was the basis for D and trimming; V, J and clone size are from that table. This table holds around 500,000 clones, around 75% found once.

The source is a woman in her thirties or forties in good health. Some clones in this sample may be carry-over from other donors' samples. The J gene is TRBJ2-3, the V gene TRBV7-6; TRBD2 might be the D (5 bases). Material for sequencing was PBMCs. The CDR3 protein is CASSLGASFTQYF. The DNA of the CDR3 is TGTGCCAGCAGCTTAGGGGCTAGCTTTACGCAGTATTTT.